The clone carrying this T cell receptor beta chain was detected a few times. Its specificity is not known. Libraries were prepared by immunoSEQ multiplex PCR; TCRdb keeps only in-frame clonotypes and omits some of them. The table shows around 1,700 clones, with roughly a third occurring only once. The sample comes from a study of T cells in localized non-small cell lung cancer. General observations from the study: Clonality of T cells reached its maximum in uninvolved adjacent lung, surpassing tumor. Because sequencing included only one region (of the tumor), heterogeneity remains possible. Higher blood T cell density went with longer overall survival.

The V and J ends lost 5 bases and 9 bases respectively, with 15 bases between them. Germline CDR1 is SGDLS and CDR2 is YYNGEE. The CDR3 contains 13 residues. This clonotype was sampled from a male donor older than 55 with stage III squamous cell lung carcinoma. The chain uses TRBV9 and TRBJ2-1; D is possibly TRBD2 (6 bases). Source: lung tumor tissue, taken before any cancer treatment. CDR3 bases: TGTGCCAGCAGTGAGAGCCAGGGAGGTGAGCAGTTCTTC. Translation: CASSESQGGEQFF.